A selection of T cell receptor beta chains follows, all from one sample in a study of naive and memory T cell subsets. TCRdb used MiXCR to reprocess the 5' RACE reads, holding one entry per CDR3 protein. The sample consists of 50,000 to 60,000 distinct CDR3 sequences, under 10% of them appearing once. Receptors originate from a female donor in good health. The CDR3 runs from the conserved cysteine through the conserved F or W. The order of the fields is J gene, D gene, V gene, clone size, CDR3 protein, CDR3 DNA. A D gene is named only where the DNA matches it firmly. A row's size may be missing; if present it is once, few, many or a size class.

J: TRBJ1-2
D: TRBD1
V: TRBV29-1
size: few
CDR3: CSAGTGGVSGDTF
DNA: TGCAGTGCCGGGACAGGGGGCGTAAGTGGCGACACCTTC

J: TRBJ2-3
D: TRBD1
V: TRBV7-2
size: many
CDR3: CASSQRTGRTDTQYF
DNA: TGTGCCAGCAGCCAAAGGACAGGGCGTACAGATACGCAGTATTTT

J: TRBJ2-3
D: -
V: TRBV7-9
size: many
CDR3: CASSLVGHTQYF
DNA: TGTGCCAGCAGCTTAGTTGGACACACGCAGTATTTT

J: TRBJ1-6
D: TRBD1
V: TRBV11-2
size: few
CDR3: CASSSGTGSPPLHF
DNA: TGTGCCAGCAGCTCCGGGACAGGGTCACCACCCCTCCACTTT

J: TRBJ1-3
D: TRBD1
V: TRBV13
size: few
CDR3: CASSSSGQGASGNTIYF
DNA: TGTGCCAGCAGCTCCTCTGGACAGGGGGCGTCTGGAAACACCATATATTTT

J: TRBJ1-6
D: -
V: TRBV7-6
size: few
CDR3: CASTYPLPNRDNSPLHF
DNA: TGTGCCAGCACCTACCCTCTACCGAACAGGGATAATTCACCCCTCCACTTT

J: TRBJ2-5
D: TRBD2
V: TRBV4-3
size: many
CDR3: CASSQVSGLAGGRETQYF
DNA: TGCGCCAGCAGCCAAGTCTCTGGGCTAGCGGGGGGGCGGGAGACCCAGTACTTC

J: TRBJ2-7
D: -
V: TRBV2
size: few
CDR3: CASGKQSYEQYF
DNA: TGTGCCAGCGGTAAACAGAGCTACGAGCAGTACTTC

J: TRBJ2-3
D: TRBD2
V: TRBV9
size: many
CDR3: CASAGASGEHTQYF
DNA: TGTGCCAGCGCCGGGGCTAGCGGGGAACATACGCAGTATTTT

J: TRBJ1-1
D: -
V: TRBV5-4
size: many
CDR3: CASSPGLVNTEAFF
DNA: TGTGCCAGCAGCCCTGGACTCGTGAACACTGAAGCTTTCTTT

J: TRBJ2-5
D: -
V: TRBV7-8
size: -
CDR3: CASSLALVRETQYF
DNA: TGTGCCAGCAGCTTAGCGCTCGTTAGGGAGACCCAGTACTTC

J: TRBJ2-3
D: -
V: TRBV20-1
size: -
CDR3: CSALDTPYLRDTQYF
DNA: TGCAGTGCTTTGGACACCCCGTACCTTAGGGATACGCAGTATTTT

J: TRBJ2-3
D: TRBD2
V: TRBV7-3
size: -
CDR3: CASSPTGTSGWKTQYF
DNA: TGTGCCAGCAGCCCTACTGGGACTAGCGGGTGGAAAACGCAGTATTTT

J: TRBJ2-5
D: TRBD1
V: TRBV6-2/TRBV6-3
size: -
CDR3: CASSRPGTAQETQYF
DNA: TGTGCCAGCAGCCGCCCCGGGACAGCACAAGAGACCCAGTACTTC

J: TRBJ2-3
D: -
V: TRBV6-5
size: -
CDR3: CASSYSWGRDTQYF
DNA: TGTGCCAGCAGTTACTCGTGGGGAAGAGATACGCAGTATTTT

J: TRBJ2-3
D: -
V: TRBV7-2
size: -
CDR3: CASSLALAGEYRDTQYF
DNA: TGTGCCAGCAGCTTAGCGTTAGCAGGGGAATACAGAGATACGCAGTATTTT

J: TRBJ1-5
D: -
V: TRBV12-3/TRBV12-4
size: -
CDR3: CASRSHLGSNQPQHF
DNA: TGTGCCAGCAGATCCCACCTAGGTAGCAATCAGCCCCAGCATTTT

J: TRBJ2-1
D: -
V: TRBV6-4
size: many
CDR3: CASNPSSVTNEQFF
DNA: TGTGCCAGCAACCCAAGTAGCGTAACAAATGAGCAGTTCTTC

J: TRBJ1-4
D: TRBD1
V: TRBV20-1
size: few
CDR3: CSAPDRGRSEKLFF
DNA: TGCAGTGCGCCCGACAGGGGGCGCAGTGAAAAACTGTTTTTT

J: TRBJ2-7
D: TRBD1
V: TRBV6-2/TRBV6-3
size: -
CDR3: CASSWDRGSYEQYF
DNA: TGTGCCAGCAGCTGGGACAGGGGGTCCTACGAGCAGTACTTC

J: TRBJ1-1
D: -
V: TRBV13
size: -
CDR3: CASSPGALGTEAFF
DNA: TGTGCCAGCAGCCCCGGAGCGCTGGGCACTGAAGCTTTCTTT

J: TRBJ2-1
D: TRBD1
V: TRBV25-1
size: many
CDR3: CATQGASYNEQFF
DNA: TGTGCCACACAGGGGGCTTCCTACAATGAGCAGTTCTTC

J: TRBJ1-2
D: -
V: TRBV20-1
size: many
CDR3: CSASDTTNYGYTF
DNA: TGCAGTGCTTCGGACACAACGAACTATGGCTACACCTTC

J: TRBJ2-3
D: TRBD1
V: TRBV7-2
size: many
CDR3: CASSLNRGWLTDTQYF
DNA: TGTGCCAGCAGCTTGAACAGGGGATGGCTCACAGATACGCAGTATTTT

J: TRBJ1-2
D: -
V: TRBV20-1
size: many
CDR3: CSAVRGGDGYTF
DNA: TGCAGTGCTGTCAGGGGAGGTGATGGCTACACCTTC

J: TRBJ2-1
D: -
V: TRBV7-2
size: many
CDR3: CASRRGGGNEQFF
DNA: TGTGCCAGCAGAAGGGGGGGGGGCAATGAGCAGTTCTTC

J: TRBJ2-5
D: TRBD2
V: TRBV7-8
size: many
CDR3: CASSYQGGGAETQYF
DNA: TGTGCCAGCAGCTACCAAGGCGGGGGGGCAGAGACCCAGTACTTC

J: TRBJ1-1
D: -
V: TRBV2
size: -
CDR3: CASSEGQDGEAFF
DNA: TGTGCCAGCAGTGAAGGGCAGGATGGGGAAGCTTTCTTT

J: TRBJ1-1
D: -
V: TRBV6-2/TRBV6-3
size: few
CDR3: CASSEVLTEAFF
DNA: TGTGCCAGCAGTGAAGTCTTGACTGAAGCTTTCTTT

J: TRBJ2-1
D: TRBD2
V: TRBV30
size: few
CDR3: CAWGPGTSGAIKQFF
DNA: TGTGCCTGGGGACCCGGGACTAGCGGGGCGATCAAACAGTTCTTC

J: TRBJ2-1
D: -
V: TRBV5-5
size: -
CDR3: CASSFRDYNEQFF
DNA: TGTGCCAGCAGCTTCCGGGACTACAATGAGCAGTTCTTC

J: TRBJ1-3
D: -
V: TRBV2
size: few
CDR3: CATYSGQSSGNTIYF
DNA: TGTGCCACCTACTCAGGCCAGAGCTCTGGAAACACCATATATTTT

J: TRBJ1-5
D: TRBD1
V: TRBV19
size: many
CDR3: CASSSLGTGDNQPQHF
DNA: TGTGCCAGTAGTTCTTTGGGGACAGGGGACAATCAGCCCCAGCATTTT

J: TRBJ2-3
D: TRBD1
V: TRBV4-3
size: many
CDR3: CASSRDRTGVTDTQYF
DNA: TGCGCCAGCAGCCGCGACCGGACAGGGGTCACAGATACGCAGTATTTT

J: TRBJ2-4
D: -
V: TRBV7-2
size: few
CDR3: CASSLVQGSQNIQYF
DNA: TGTGCCAGCAGCTTAGTGCAGGGATCCCAAAACATTCAGTACTTC

J: TRBJ2-3
D: TRBD2
V: TRBV27
size: few
CDR3: CASSAPGLVYTDTQYF
DNA: TGTGCCAGCAGTGCCCCGGGACTAGTGTACACAGATACGCAGTATTTT

J: TRBJ2-3
D: -
V: TRBV28
size: -
CDR3: CASSPQADTQYF
DNA: TGTGCCAGCAGTCCCCAGGCAGATACGCAGTATTTT

J: TRBJ1-1
D: -
V: TRBV6-5
size: many
CDR3: CASSTGPLNTEAFF
DNA: TGTGCCAGCAGTACGGGACCGCTAAACACTGAAGCTTTCTTT

J: TRBJ2-2
D: -
V: TRBV6-5
size: few
CDR3: CASSYSGRSLTGELFF
DNA: TGTGCCAGCAGTTACTCTGGGCGGTCTCTCACCGGGGAGCTGTTTTTT

J: TRBJ2-1
D: -
V: TRBV4-2
size: many
CDR3: CASSPQGRGNNEQFF
DNA: TGTGCCAGCAGCCCTCAGGGGAGGGGTAACAATGAGCAGTTCTTC

J: TRBJ2-7
D: TRBD1
V: TRBV3-1
size: many
CDR3: CASSQRPRGLYEQYF
DNA: TGTGCCAGCAGCCAACGGCCCAGGGGGCTCTACGAGCAGTACTTC

J: TRBJ1-2
D: -
V: TRBV7-2
size: many
CDR3: CASSLAESGPGYTF
DNA: TGTGCCAGCAGCTTAGCGGAATCAGGGCCTGGCTACACCTTC

J: TRBJ2-7
D: -
V: TRBV4-1
size: many
CDR3: CASSQGGVQYEQYF
DNA: TGCGCCAGCAGCCAAGGAGGGGTTCAATACGAGCAGTACTTC

J: TRBJ1-1
D: TRBD1
V: TRBV20-1
size: few
CDR3: CSGVGGTVNTEAFF
DNA: TGCAGTGGAGTGGGGGGGACAGTGAACACTGAAGCTTTCTTT

J: TRBJ2-1
D: TRBD2
V: TRBV18
size: few
CDR3: CASSLAGGPNNEQFF
DNA: TGTGCCAGCTCCCTAGCGGGGGGGCCGAACAATGAGCAGTTCTTC

J: TRBJ1-1
D: -
V: TRBV5-1
size: many
CDR3: CASSPYGGNTEAFF
DNA: TGCGCCAGCAGCCCCTACGGAGGGAACACTGAAGCTTTCTTT

J: TRBJ1-5
D: -
V: TRBV25-1
size: many
CDR3: CASSRGLGQPQHF
DNA: TGTGCCAGCAGCAGGGGATTGGGTCAGCCCCAGCATTTT

J: TRBJ1-1
D: -
V: TRBV6-2/TRBV6-3
size: many
CDR3: CASSYVRGGFRTEAFF
DNA: TGTGCCAGCAGTTATGTAAGGGGGGGATTTCGCACTGAAGCTTTCTTT

J: TRBJ1-1
D: TRBD1
V: TRBV20-1
size: many
CDR3: CSAGGQGDTEAFF
DNA: TGCAGTGCTGGGGGACAGGGGGACACTGAAGCTTTCTTT

J: TRBJ2-3
D: -
V: TRBV7-2
size: few
CDR3: CASSLDYTDTQYF
DNA: TGTGCCAGCAGCTTGGATTACACAGATACGCAGTATTTT

J: TRBJ1-5
D: -
V: TRBV20-1
size: few
CDR3: CSASGDGDQPQHF
DNA: TGCAGTGCTAGCGGGGACGGAGATCAGCCCCAGCATTTT

J: TRBJ2-3
D: -
V: TRBV7-9
size: many
CDR3: CASTSPFNGATDTQYF
DNA: TGTGCCAGCACCTCACCCTTCAACGGGGCCACAGATACGCAGTATTTT

J: TRBJ2-7
D: TRBD1
V: TRBV11-2
size: -
CDR3: CASSNRGTEQYF
DNA: TGTGCCAGCAGCAACAGGGGGACCGAGCAGTACTTC